The rows below give T cell receptor beta chains drawn from one sample of a study of blood T cell repertoires in COVID-19. TCRdb keeps only in-frame clones here, not all; method: immunoSEQ multiplex PCR. The sample holds about 150,000 clones, over 75% seen once. Source material: peripheral blood. These receptor sequences come from a man aged 60-69 years with COVID-19, enrolled during active disease. The CDR3 runs from the conserved cysteine through the conserved F or W. A D gene is named only where the DNA matches it firmly. Clone size is not always given. Where it is, it says once, few, many or a class for expanded clones.

>TRBJ2-7|TRBD1|TRBV6-1|14|-
CASSEVQGAYEQYF
TGTGCCAGCAGTGAAGTCCAGGGGGCCTACGAGCAGTACTTC
>TRBJ2-7|TRBD2|TRBV6-5|15|-
CASRDAGGRGYEQYF
TGTGCCAGCAGGGATGCGGGGGGTAGGGGTTACGAGCAGTACTTC
>TRBJ1-4|-|TRBV7-8|15|-
CASSRHGVSNEKLFF
TGTGCCAGCAGCCGCCACGGGGTTTCCAATGAAAAACTGTTTTTT
>TRBJ1-4|-|TRBV7-2|15|once
CASSDTGPRAEKLFF
TGTGCCAGCAGCGATACAGGCCCCCGGGCTGAAAAACTGTTTTTT
>TRBJ2-6|-|TRBV29-1|13|-
CSGRQPGANVLTF
TGCAGCGGAAGACAGCCTGGGGCCAACGTCCTGACTTTC
>TRBJ2-2|TRBD1|TRBV6-4|13|-
CASRGQATGELFF
TGTGCCAGCAGGGGACAGGCCACCGGGGAGCTGTTTTTT
>TRBJ1-4|TRBD1|TRBV3-1/TRBV3-2|14|-
CASSPGTGAEKLFF
TGTGCCAGCAGTCCCGGGACAGGGGCCGAAAAACTGTTTTTT
>TRBJ2-1|-|TRBV6-2/TRBV6-3|15|-
CASSFRGNSYNEQFF
TGTGCCAGCAGTTTTCGGGGAAACTCCTACAATGAGCAGTTCTTC
>TRBJ2-7|TRBD1|TRBV18|15|-
CASSPRTGSSYEQYF
TGTGCCAGCTCACCGAGGACAGGGAGCTCCTACGAGCAGTACTTC
>TRBJ1-2|TRBD1|TRBV3-1/TRBV3-2|17|-
CASSQERTGGGNYGYTF
TGTGCCAGCAGCCAAGAGAGGACAGGGGGAGGTAACTATGGCTACACCTTC
>TRBJ2-1|-|TRBV9|15|-
CASSVDSSSYNEQFF
TGTGCCAGCAGCGTAGACTCGAGCTCCTACAATGAGCAGTTCTTC
>TRBJ2-7|TRBD1|TRBV11-3|16|-
CASSSRTGRLLGEQYF
TGTGCCAGCAGCTCAAGGACAGGGAGGCTATTGGGCGAGCAGTACTTC
>TRBJ2-2|-|TRBV11-2|13|-
CASSPSSTGELFF
TGTGCCAGCAGTCCTAGCTCCACCGGGGAGCTGTTTTTT
>TRBJ2-7|-|TRBV2|14|-
CASIQTVSSYEQYF
TGTGCCAGCATTCAGACAGTTTCTTCCTACGAGCAGTACTTC
>TRBJ1-5|-|TRBV6-2/TRBV6-3|16|once
CASSYRTRGAHQPQHF
TGTGCCAGCAGTTACAGAACCCGGGGGGCTCATCAGCCCCAGCATTTT
>TRBJ1-2|TRBD1|TRBV19|12|-
CASQGQIAGYTF
TGTGCCAGTCAGGGACAGATAGCTGGCTACACCTTC
>TRBJ1-5|TRBD1|TRBV2|14|few
CASSATGARQPQHF
TGTGCCAGCAGTGCGACAGGGGCTCGTCAGCCCCAGCATTTT
>TRBJ2-3|TRBD1|TRBV4-3|17|-
CASSHETGAQWADTQYF
TGCGCCAGCAGCCATGAGACAGGGGCCCAGTGGGCAGATACGCAGTATTTT
>TRBJ2-3|TRBD1|TRBV19|16|-
CASSPGRTGGTDTQYF
TGTGCCAGTAGTCCAGGAAGGACAGGAGGCACAGATACGCAGTATTTT
>TRBJ1-5|-|TRBV6-2/TRBV6-3|16|-
CASSYSDGLSNQPQHF
TGTGCCAGCAGTTACTCAGATGGGCTTAGCAATCAGCCCCAGCATTTT
>TRBJ2-2|-|TRBV19|13|few
CASSILGVRELFF
TGTGCCAGTAGTATCTTAGGGGTTCGAGAGCTGTTTTTT
>TRBJ1-2|-|TRBV7-8|15|few
CASSASGLSNYGYTF
TGTGCCAGCAGCGCCTCAGGGTTATCGAACTATGGCTACACCTTC
>TRBJ1-5|-|TRBV2|12|-
CASRYRDQPQHF
TGTGCCAGCAGGTACAGGGATCAGCCCCAGCATTTT
>TRBJ2-7|TRBD1|TRBV7-2|15|many
CASSPSGTGGYEQYF
TGTGCCAGCAGCCCATCCGGGACAGGAGGCTACGAGCAGTACTTC
>TRBJ2-1|TRBD2|TRBV12-5|17|-
CASGARSGSASYNEQFF
TGTGCTAGTGGTGCCCGTAGCGGGAGTGCCTCCTACAATGAGCAGTTCTTC
>TRBJ1-2|-|TRBV5-1|16|-
CASSFGGGASIYGYTF
TGCGCCAGCAGCTTTGGGGGGGGCGCATCTATCTATGGCTACACCTTC
>TRBJ1-2|-|TRBV4-3|13|-
CASSQTRNYGYTF
TGCGCCAGCAGCCAAACTAGGAACTATGGCTACACCTTC